These T cell receptor beta chains were read from a single sample in a study of T cell responses to AZD1222 COVID-19 vaccine. The data were produced by immunoSEQ multiplex PCR, yet TCRdb's version contains in-frame clones alone and is incomplete. The sample contains around 130,000 clones, 75% to 95% of which appear only once. Here the sequenced sample was peripheral blood, taken on day 0 of AZD1222 vaccination. These receptors came from an adult in good health. Both conserved end residues are part of each CDR3. The D gene is left open where the match is weak. Clone size is given for some rows only: seen once, a few or many times, or a class if the clone is expanded.

d_call,v_call,clone_size,j_call,cdr3_aa,cdr3_nt
.,TRBV4-2,.,TRBJ1-4,CASSQVRTDPNEKLFF,TGTGCCAGCAGCCAAGTCCGGACGGACCCTAATGAAAAACTGTTTTTT
.,TRBV7-3,.,TRBJ1-1,CASSPQKPGEAFF,TGTGCCAGCAGCCCACAGAAACCCGGCGAAGCTTTCTTT
.,TRBV10-1,.,TRBJ2-2,CASSESVGANTGELFF,TGCGCCAGCAGTGAGTCGGTGGGTGCGAACACCGGGGAGCTGTTTTTT
.,TRBV3-1/TRBV3-2,once,TRBJ2-1,CASSQVAEQFF,TGTGCCAGCAGCCAAGTTGCGGAGCAGTTCTTC
.,TRBV11-3,.,TRBJ1-1,CASSQFLETEAFF,TGTGCCAGCAGCCAGTTCCTAGAGACTGAAGCTTTCTTT
.,TRBV19,.,TRBJ1-5,CASHREKGHQPQHF,TGTGCCAGTCACAGGGAGAAGGGCCATCAGCCCCAGCATTTT
.,TRBV18,.,TRBJ1-1,CASSPFRDTEAFF,TGTGCCAGCTCACCATTCAGAGACACTGAAGCTTTCTTT
.,TRBV7-9,once,TRBJ1-3,CASTNTLTPDTIYF,TGTGCCAGCACCAACACACTTACCCCGGACACCATATATTTT
.,TRBV7-8,.,TRBJ2-5,CASSFRVLRETQYF,TGTGCCAGCAGCTTCAGAGTGCTCCGAGAGACCCAGTACTTC
.,TRBV5-1,.,TRBJ2-2,CASRSGGQAAGELFF,TGCGCCAGCCGATCGGGTGGTCAGGCAGCCGGGGAGCTGTTTTTT
.,TRBV30,.,TRBJ1-3,CAWSVSLLSDSGNTIYF,TGTGCCTGGAGTGTATCACTTCTGTCTGACTCTGGAAACACCATATATTTT
.,TRBV10-3,.,TRBJ1-2,CATLQGSEYGYTF,TGTGCCACCTTACAGGGCTCCGAATATGGCTACACCTTC
TRBD1,TRBV6-5,.,TRBJ1-6,CASSYSGTGSNSPLHF,TGTGCCAGCAGTTACTCGGGGACAGGGAGTAATTCACCCCTCCACTTT
.,TRBV19,.,TRBJ1-1,CASSLYTEAFF,TGTGCCAGTAGTCTCTACACTGAAGCTTTCTTT
.,TRBV7-9,.,TRBJ1-4,CASSLEANEKLFF,TGTGCCAGCAGCTTGGAGGCTAATGAAAAACTGTTTTTT
.,TRBV29-1,.,TRBJ1-2,CSVEAPSRDGYTF,TGCAGCGTTGAAGCCCCCTCGAGGGATGGCTACACCTTC
.,TRBV6-5,once,TRBJ2-7,CASRRLQGSYEQYF,TGTGCCAGCAGGCGCCTACAGGGCTCCTACGAGCAGTACTTC
.,TRBV5-1,.,TRBJ2-4,CASSLGLWLGLNIQYF,TGCGCCAGCAGCTTAGGGTTGTGGCTGGGTTTGAACATTCAGTACTTC
.,TRBV18,.,TRBJ2-1,CASSPDSYNEQFF,TGTGCCAGCTCACCGGACAGTTACAATGAGCAGTTCTTC
.,TRBV12-3/TRBV12-4,.,TRBJ1-6,CASSFNSPLHF,TGTGCCAGCAGTTTCAATTCACCCCTCCACTTT
.,TRBV13,.,TRBJ1-2,CASSAGSGYTF,TGTGCCAGCAGCGCGGGTTCCGGCTACACCTTC
TRBD1,TRBV9,.,TRBJ2-1,CASSAKTGQGSEQFF,TGTGCCAGCAGCGCCAAGACTGGACAGGGCAGTGAGCAGTTCTTC
.,TRBV24-1,.,TRBJ2-1,CARDTYGYEQFF,TGTGCCCGGGACACCTACGGCTATGAGCAGTTCTTC
.,TRBV4-2,.,TRBJ1-1,CASSQRQGGNTEAFF,TGTGCCAGCAGCCAACGCCAGGGAGGGAACACTGAAGCTTTCTTT
TRBD1,TRBV12-5,.,TRBJ1-6,CASGLALLTGTGRGSPLHF,TGTGCTAGTGGTTTGGCCCTACTTACCGGGACAGGGAGAGGTTCACCCCTCCACTTT
.,TRBV29-1,once,TRBJ2-7,CSVRDGVEQYF,TGCAGCGTCCGGGACGGAGTCGAGCAGTACTTC
.,TRBV6-4,.,TRBJ2-3,CASSDPFTDTQYF,TGTGCCAGCAGTGACCCATTCACAGATACGCAGTATTTT
.,TRBV9,few,TRBJ2-7,CASSGADSFLRDEQYF,TGTGCCAGCAGCGGAGCAGACAGTTTTCTTCGGGACGAGCAGTACTTC
.,TRBV19,.,TRBJ1-2,CAGEGGPGGGYTF,TGTGCCGGAGAGGGGGGCCCCGGGGGTGGCTACACCTTC
.,TRBV28,.,TRBJ2-7,CASLPHREGYEQYF,TGTGCCAGCTTGCCCCACAGGGAAGGGTACGAGCAGTACTTC
.,TRBV11-2,.,TRBJ1-2,CASSLGFQSVGYTF,TGTGCCAGCAGCTTAGGGTTTCAGTCCGTCGGCTACACCTTC
.,TRBV5-1,.,TRBJ1-2,CASKDFVGGGGYTF,TGCGCCAGCAAGGATTTCGTAGGGGGTGGCGGCTACACCTTC
.,TRBV5-1,.,TRBJ1-1,CASSLGDKEDEAFF,TGCGCCAGCAGCTTGGGGGACAAGGAGGATGAAGCTTTCTTT
TRBD1,TRBV7-9,.,TRBJ2-7,CASRPGTGGREQYF,TGTGCCAGCAGACCCGGGACAGGGGGCCGCGAGCAGTACTTC
.,TRBV28,.,TRBJ1-6,CASSFGGSPLHF,TGTGCCAGCAGTTTCGGGGGGTCACCCCTCCACTTT
.,TRBV11-2,.,TRBJ1-6,CASSIGQSSSPLHF,TGTGCCAGCAGCATCGGACAGTCCAGTTCACCCCTCCACTTT
.,TRBV18,.,TRBJ2-3,CASSPDPGTQYF,TGTGCCAGCTCACCAGACCCAGGCACGCAGTATTTT
TRBD1,TRBV3-1/TRBV3-2,.,TRBJ1-1,CASSQPQGADTEAFF,TGTGCCAGCAGCCAACCACAGGGGGCTGACACTGAAGCTTTCTTT
.,TRBV5-1,.,TRBJ2-3,CASSLGKNGVFLADTQYF,TGCGCCAGCAGCTTGGGGAAGAACGGGGTATTTTTAGCAGATACGCAGTATTTT
.,TRBV6-2/TRBV6-3,.,TRBJ1-5,CASSQDWNQPQHF,TGTGCCAGCAGTCAGGACTGGAATCAACCCCAGCATTTT
TRBD1,TRBV6-1,.,TRBJ2-1,CASSEGTGVDNEQFF,TGTGCCAGCAGTGAAGGGACAGGGGTGGACAATGAGCAGTTCTTC
.,TRBV5-1,.,TRBJ1-4,CASSLSRQAKNEKLFF,TGCGCCAGCAGCTTGTCGAGACAGGCGAAAAATGAAAAACTGTTTTTT
.,TRBV11-3,.,TRBJ2-7,CASSPSRDYEQYF,TGTGCCAGCAGCCCCTCAAGGGACTACGAGCAGTACTTC
TRBD1,TRBV5-1,.,TRBJ1-3,CASSYSSGTGKVLPIYF,TGCGCCAGCAGCTACTCCTCCGGGACAGGGAAAGTGCTTCCCATATATTTT
.,TRBV30,.,TRBJ1-2,CAWSVYLRGYTF,TGTGCCTGGAGTGTTTACCTCCGTGGCTACACCTTC
.,TRBV2,.,TRBJ1-2,CASSQGDYGYTF,TGTGCCAGCAGCCAGGGTGACTATGGCTACACCTTC
TRBD1,TRBV7-3,.,TRBJ1-1,CASSLGTGSAEAFF,TGTGCCAGCAGCTTAGGGACAGGTTCGGCTGAAGCTTTCTTT
TRBD1,TRBV19,.,TRBJ1-4,CASSLSSGTGIEKLFF,TGTGCCAGTAGTTTATCTTCCGGGACAGGGATTGAAAAACTGTTTTTT
.,TRBV28,.,TRBJ1-6,CASSPERSRSYNSPLHF,TGTGCCAGCAGTCCCGAAAGGTCCCGGAGCTATAATTCACCCCTCCACTTT
.,TRBV2,.,TRBJ2-1,CASSERLARDNEQFF,TGTGCCAGCAGTGAACGGCTAGCGAGAGACAATGAGCAGTTCTTC
.,TRBV19,.,TRBJ2-7,CASSMRYQDANYEQYF,TGTGCCAGTAGTATGCGATACCAGGACGCAAACTACGAGCAGTACTTC
TRBD1,TRBV7-9,.,TRBJ1-1,CASSRLPGQGTEAFF,TGTGCCAGCAGCCGTTTACCGGGACAGGGTACCGAAGCTTTCTTT
.,TRBV2,.,TRBJ2-2,CASSGVWGSTGELFF,TGTGCCAGCAGTGGTGTATGGGGGTCAACCGGGGAGCTGTTTTTT